The T cell receptor (beta chain) described here comes from a study of cytomegalovirus exposure and HLA in healthy donors. Trimming took 5 bases from V and 5 from J, leaving 17 bases between them. Germline CDR1 and CDR2: SGHRS and YFSETQ. The CDR3 extends over 14 amino acids. Primers for the PCR totalled 60 Vbeta and 13 Jbeta. Method: immunoSEQ multiplex PCR; TCRdb's copy keeps in-frame clones and lacks some. The profile shows some 150,000 clones, about 72% of them singletons. The TCR comes from a man in his sixties in good health and CMV-seronegative. The V call is TRBV5-1, the J call TRBJ2-7, with a tentative D call TRBD1 (7 bases). Source material: PBMCs. The CDR3 reads CASREGQSYDEQYF. CDR3 bases: TGCGCCAGCAGGGAGGGACAGTCATACGACGAGCAGTACTTC. Complete variable domain (other parts from reference TRBV5-1 and TRBJ2-7): KAGVTQTPRYLIKTRGQQVTLSCSPISGHRSVSWYQQTPGQGLQFLFEYFSETQRNKGNFPGRFSGRQFSNSRSEMNVSTLELGDSALYLCASREGQSYDEQYFGPGTRLTVT.